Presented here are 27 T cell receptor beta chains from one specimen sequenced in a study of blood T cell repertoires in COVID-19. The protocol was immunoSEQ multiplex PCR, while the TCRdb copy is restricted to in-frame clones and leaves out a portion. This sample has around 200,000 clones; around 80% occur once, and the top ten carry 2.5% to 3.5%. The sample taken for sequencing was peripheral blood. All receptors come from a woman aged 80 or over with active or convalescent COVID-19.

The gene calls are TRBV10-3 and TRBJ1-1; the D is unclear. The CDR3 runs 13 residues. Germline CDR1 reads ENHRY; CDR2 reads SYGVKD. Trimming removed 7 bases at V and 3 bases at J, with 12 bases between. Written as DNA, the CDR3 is TGTGCCATCACGGGCGTCGGGGACACTGAAGCTTTCTTT. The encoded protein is CAITGVGDTEAFF.

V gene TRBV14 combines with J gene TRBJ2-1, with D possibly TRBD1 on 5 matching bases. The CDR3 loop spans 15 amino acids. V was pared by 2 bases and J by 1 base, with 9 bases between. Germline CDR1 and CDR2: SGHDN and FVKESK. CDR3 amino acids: CASSQITGSYNEQFF. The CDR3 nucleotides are TGTGCCAGCAGCCAAATCACAGGTTCCTACAATGAGCAGTTCTTC.

As DNA, the CDR3 is TGTGCCAGCAGCGTAGCGGCAGGGAACACTGAAGCTTTCTTT. Protein product: CASSVAAGNTEAFF. J is TRBJ1-1 and V is TRBV9, with no clear D. CDR3 size: 14 residues. V shed 0 bases and J shed 1 base, with 7 bases lying between them. Per the germline V gene, CDR1 is SGDLS and CDR2 is YYNGEE.

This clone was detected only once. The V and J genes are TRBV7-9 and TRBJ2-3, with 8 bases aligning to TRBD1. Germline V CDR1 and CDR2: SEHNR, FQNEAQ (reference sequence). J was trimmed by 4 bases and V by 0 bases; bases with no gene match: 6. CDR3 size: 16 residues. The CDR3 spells CASSLAPGTGADTQYF. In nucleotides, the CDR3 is TGTGCCAGCAGCTTAGCCCCAGGGACAGGCGCAGATACGCAGTATTTT. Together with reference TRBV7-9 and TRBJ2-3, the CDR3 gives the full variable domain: DTGVSQNPRHKITKRGQNVTFRCDPISEHNRLYWYRQTLGQGPEFLTYFQNEAQLEKSRLLSDRFSAERPKGSFSTLEIQRTEQGDSAMYLCASSLAPGTGADTQYFGPGTRLTVL.

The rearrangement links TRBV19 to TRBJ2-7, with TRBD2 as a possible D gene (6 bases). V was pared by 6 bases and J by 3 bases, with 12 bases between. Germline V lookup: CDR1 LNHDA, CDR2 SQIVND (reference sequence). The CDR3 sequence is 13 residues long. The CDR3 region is CASSPRRDYEQYF. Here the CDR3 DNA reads TGTGCCAGTAGCCCTCGGCGGGACTACGAGCAGTACTTC.

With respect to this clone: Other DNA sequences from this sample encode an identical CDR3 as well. This CDR3 is CASSLGGTGTYEQYF. DNA for the CDR3: TGTGCCAGCAGCTTAGGAGGGACAGGTACCTACGAGCAGTACTTC. The rearrangement links TRBV7-2 to TRBJ2-7; TRBD1 aligns across 8 bases. Germline trimming cut 1 base from V and 2 bases from J; bases unmatched to any gene: 4. The CDR3 spans 15 residues. Germline assignment: CDR1 SGHTA and CDR2 FQGNSA.

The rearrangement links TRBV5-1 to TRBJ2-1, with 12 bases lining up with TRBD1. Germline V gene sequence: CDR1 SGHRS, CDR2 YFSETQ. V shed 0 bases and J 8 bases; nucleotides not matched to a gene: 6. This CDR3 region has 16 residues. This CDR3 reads CASSLGGTGGIDEQFF. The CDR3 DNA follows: TGCGCCAGCAGCTTGGGAGGGACAGGGGGCATAGATGAGCAGTTCTTC.

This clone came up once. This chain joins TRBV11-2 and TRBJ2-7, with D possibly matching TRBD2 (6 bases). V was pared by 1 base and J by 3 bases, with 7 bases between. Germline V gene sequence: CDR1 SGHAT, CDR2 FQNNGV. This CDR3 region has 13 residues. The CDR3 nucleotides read TGTGCCAGCAGCTTAGGGGGGGACTACGAGCAGTACTTC. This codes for CASSLGGDYEQYF.

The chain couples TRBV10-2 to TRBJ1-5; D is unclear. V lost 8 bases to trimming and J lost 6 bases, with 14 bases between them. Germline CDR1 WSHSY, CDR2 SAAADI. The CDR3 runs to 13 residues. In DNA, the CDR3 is TGCGCCAGCGCTACGGAGGTAGGTCAGCCCCAGCATTTT. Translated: CASATEVGQPQHF.

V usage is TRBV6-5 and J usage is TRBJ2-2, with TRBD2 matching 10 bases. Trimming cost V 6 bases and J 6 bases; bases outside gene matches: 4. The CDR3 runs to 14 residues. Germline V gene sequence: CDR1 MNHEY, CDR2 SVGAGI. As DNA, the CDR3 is TGTGCCAGCAGAGCGGGGGGGATGTCCGGGGAGCTGTTTTTT. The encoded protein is CASRAGGMSGELFF.

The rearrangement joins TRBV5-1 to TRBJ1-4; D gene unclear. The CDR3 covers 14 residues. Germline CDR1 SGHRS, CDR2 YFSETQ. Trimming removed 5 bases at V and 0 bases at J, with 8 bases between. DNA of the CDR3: TGCGCCAGCAGGGAGCAGCCAACTAATGAAAAACTGTTTTTT. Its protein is CASREQPTNEKLFF. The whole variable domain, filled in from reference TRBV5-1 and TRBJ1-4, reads KAGVTQTPRYLIKTRGQQVTLSCSPISGHRSVSWYQQTPGQGLQFLFEYFSETQRNKGNFPGRFSGRQFSNSRSEMNVSTLELGDSALYLCASREQPTNEKLFFGSGTQLSVL.

The DNA of the CDR3 is TGTGCCAGCAGTGACAGGGGCGAGCAGTACTTC. This encodes CASSDRGEQYF. V is TRBV12-3 or TRBV12-4 and J is TRBJ2-7; 8 bases map to TRBD1. This CDR3 contains 11 residues. V trimming: 5 bases; J trimming: 6 bases; junction bases outside the gene matches: 0.

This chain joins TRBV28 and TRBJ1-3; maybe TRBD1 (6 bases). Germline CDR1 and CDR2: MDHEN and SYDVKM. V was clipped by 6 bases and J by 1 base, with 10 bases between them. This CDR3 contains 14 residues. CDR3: CASRPGTSGNTIYF. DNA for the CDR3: TGTGCCAGCAGGCCCGGGACATCTGGAAACACCATATATTTT. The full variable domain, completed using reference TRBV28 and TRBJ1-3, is DVKVTQSSRYLVKRTGEKVFLECVQDMDHENMFWYRQDPGLGLRLIYFSYDVKMKEKGDIPEGYSVSREKKERFSLILESASTNQTSMYLCASRPGTSGNTIYFGEGSWLTVV.

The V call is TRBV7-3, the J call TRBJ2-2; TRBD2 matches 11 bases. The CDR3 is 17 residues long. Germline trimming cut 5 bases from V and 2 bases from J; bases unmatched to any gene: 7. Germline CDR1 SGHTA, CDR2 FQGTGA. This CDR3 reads CASSPSGTSGNTGELFF. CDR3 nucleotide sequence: TGTGCCAGCAGCCCCTCAGGGACTAGCGGTAACACCGGGGAGCTGTTTTTT.

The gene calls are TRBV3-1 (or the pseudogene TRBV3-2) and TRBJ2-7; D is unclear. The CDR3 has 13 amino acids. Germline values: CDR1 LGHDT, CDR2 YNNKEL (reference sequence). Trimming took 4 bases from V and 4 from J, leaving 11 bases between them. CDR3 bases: TGTGCCAGCAGCCCTCGTTCGGTATACGAGCAGTACTTC. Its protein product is CASSPRSVYEQYF.

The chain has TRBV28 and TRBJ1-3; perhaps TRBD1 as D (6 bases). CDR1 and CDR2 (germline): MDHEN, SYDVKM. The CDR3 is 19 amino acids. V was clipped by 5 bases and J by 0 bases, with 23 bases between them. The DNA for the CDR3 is TGTGCCAGCAGTATCCGTAAATGGACAGTAGGTTTCTCTGGAAACACCATATATTTT. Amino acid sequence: CASSIRKWTVGFSGNTIYF.

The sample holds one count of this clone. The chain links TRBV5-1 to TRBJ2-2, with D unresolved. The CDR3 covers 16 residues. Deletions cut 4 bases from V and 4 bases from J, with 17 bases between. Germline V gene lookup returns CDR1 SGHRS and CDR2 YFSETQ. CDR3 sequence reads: CASSPLNGGRTGELFF. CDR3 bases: TGCGCCAGCAGCCCCCTCAACGGCGGCCGCACCGGGGAGCTGTTTTTT.

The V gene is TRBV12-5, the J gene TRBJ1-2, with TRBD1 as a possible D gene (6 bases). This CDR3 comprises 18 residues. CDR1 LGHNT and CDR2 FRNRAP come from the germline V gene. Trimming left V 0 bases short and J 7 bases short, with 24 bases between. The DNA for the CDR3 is TGTGCTAGTGGTTTGGTCCGCCTAGGGGGAACTTTCTTGGGTGGCTACACCTTC. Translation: CASGLVRLGGTFLGGYTF.

The CDR3 bases are TGCGCCAGCAGCCAAGTAACGGGGAGCACTGAAGCTTTCTTT. It is translated as CASSQVTGSTEAFF. The chain uses TRBV4-1 and TRBJ1-1; D is unresolved. Germline lookup yields CDR1 MGHRA and CDR2 YSYEKL. V shed 1 base and J shed 4 bases, with 10 bases lying between them. The CDR3 covers 14 residues.

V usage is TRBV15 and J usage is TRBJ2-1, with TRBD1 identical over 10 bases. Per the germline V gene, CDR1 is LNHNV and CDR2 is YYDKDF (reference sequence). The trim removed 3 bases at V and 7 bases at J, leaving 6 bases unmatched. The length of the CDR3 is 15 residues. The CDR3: CATSRGDRGLNEQFF. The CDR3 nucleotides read TGTGCCACCAGCAGGGGGGACAGGGGATTAAATGAGCAGTTCTTC.

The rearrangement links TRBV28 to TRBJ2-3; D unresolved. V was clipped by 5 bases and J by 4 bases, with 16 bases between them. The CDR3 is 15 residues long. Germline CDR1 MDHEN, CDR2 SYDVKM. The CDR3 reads CASSPRVASSDTQYF. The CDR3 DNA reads TGTGCCAGCAGTCCACGTGTGGCATCCTCAGATACGCAGTATTTT.

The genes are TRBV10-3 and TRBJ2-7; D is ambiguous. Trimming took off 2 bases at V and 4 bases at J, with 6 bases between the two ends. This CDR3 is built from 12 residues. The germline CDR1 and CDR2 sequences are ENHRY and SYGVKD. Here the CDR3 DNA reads TGTGCCATCAGTGAGACTCCTTACGAGCAGTACTTC. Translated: CAISETPYEQYF.

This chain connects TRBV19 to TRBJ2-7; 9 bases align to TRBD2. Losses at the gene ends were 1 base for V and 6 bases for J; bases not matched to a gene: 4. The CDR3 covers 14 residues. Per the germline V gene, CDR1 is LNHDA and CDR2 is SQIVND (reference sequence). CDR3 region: CASSIASGVGEQYF. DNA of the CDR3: TGTGCCAGTAGTATAGCTAGCGGGGTCGGCGAGCAGTACTTC.

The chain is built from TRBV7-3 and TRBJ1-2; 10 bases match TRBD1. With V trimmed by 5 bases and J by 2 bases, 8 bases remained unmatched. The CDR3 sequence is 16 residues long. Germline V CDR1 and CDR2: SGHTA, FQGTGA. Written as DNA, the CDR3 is TGTGCCAGCAGCCCGGGACAGGGGACGGGGAACTATGGCTACACCTTC. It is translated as CASSPGQGTGNYGYTF.

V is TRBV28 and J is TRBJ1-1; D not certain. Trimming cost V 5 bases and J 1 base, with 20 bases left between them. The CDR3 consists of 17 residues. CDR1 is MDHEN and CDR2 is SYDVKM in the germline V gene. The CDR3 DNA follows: TGTGCCAGCAGTCCGCCGGCGTTCACCCGGGGGAACACTGAAGCTTTCTTT. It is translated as CASSPPAFTRGNTEAFF. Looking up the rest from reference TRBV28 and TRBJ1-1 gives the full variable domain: DVKVTQSSRYLVKRTGEKVFLECVQDMDHENMFWYRQDPGLGLRLIYFSYDVKMKEKGDIPEGYSVSREKKERFSLILESASTNQTSMYLCASSPPAFTRGNTEAFFGQGTRLTVV.

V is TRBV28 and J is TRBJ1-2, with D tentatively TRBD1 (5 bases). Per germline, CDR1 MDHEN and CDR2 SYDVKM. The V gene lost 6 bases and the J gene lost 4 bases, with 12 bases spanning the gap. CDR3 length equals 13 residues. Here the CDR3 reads CASSPRAVYGYTF. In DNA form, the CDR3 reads TGTGCCAGCAGCCCCAGGGCTGTCTATGGCTACACCTTC.

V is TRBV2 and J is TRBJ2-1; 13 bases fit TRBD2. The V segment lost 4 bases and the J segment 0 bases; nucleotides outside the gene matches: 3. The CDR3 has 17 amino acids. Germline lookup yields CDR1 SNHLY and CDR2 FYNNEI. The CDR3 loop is CASSGTSGGPSYNEQFF. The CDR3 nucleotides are TGTGCCAGCAGTGGGACTAGCGGGGGACCCTCCTACAATGAGCAGTTCTTC.